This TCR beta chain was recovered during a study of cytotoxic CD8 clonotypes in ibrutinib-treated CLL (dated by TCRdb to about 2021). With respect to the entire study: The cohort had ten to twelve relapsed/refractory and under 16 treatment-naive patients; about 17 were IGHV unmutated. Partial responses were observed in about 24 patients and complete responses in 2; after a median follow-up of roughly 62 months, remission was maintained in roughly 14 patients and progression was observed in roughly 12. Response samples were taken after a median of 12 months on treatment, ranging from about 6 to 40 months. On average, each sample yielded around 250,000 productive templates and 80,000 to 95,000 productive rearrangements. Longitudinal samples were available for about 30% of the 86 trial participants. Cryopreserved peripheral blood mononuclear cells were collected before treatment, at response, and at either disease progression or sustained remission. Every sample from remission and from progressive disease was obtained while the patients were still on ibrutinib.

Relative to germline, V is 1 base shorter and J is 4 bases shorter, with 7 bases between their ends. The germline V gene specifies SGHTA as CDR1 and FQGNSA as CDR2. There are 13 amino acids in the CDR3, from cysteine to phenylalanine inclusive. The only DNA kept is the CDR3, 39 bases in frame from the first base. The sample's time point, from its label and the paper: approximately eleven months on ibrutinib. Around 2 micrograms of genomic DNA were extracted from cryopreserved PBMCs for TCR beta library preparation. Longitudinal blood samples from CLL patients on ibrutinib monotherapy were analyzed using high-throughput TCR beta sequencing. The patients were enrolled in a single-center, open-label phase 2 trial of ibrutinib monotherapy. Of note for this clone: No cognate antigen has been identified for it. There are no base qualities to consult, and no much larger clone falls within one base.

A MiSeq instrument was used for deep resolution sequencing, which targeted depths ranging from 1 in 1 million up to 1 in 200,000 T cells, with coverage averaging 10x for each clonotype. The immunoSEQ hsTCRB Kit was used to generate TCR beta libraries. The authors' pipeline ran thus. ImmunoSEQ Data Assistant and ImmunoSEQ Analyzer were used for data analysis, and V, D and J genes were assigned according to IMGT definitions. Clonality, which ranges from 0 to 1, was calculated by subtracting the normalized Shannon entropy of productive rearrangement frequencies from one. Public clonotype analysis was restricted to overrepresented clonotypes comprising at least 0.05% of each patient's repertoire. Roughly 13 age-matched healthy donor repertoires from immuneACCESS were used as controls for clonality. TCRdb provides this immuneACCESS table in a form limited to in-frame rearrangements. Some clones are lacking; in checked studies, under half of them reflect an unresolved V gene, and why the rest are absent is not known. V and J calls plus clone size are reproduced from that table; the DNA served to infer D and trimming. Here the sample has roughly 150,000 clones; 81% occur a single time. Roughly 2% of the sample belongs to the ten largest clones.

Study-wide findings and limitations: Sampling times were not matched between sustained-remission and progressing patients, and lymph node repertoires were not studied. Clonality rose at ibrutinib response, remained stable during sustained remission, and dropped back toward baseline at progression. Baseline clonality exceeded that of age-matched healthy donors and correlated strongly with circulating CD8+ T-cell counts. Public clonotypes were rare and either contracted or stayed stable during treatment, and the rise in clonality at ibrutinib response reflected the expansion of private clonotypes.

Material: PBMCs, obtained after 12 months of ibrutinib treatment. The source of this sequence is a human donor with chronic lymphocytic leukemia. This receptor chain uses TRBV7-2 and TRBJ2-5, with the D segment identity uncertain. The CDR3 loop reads CASSLGLGETQYF. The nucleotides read TGTGCCAGCAGCTTAGGGTTGGGAGAGACCCAGTACTTC. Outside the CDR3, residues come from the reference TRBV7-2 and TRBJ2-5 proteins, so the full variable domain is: GAGVSQSPSNKVTEKGKDVELRCDPISGHTALYWYRQSLGQGLEFLIYFQGNSAPDKSGLPSDRFSAERTGGSVSTLTIQRTQQEDSAVYLCASSLGLGETQYFGPGTRLLVL.